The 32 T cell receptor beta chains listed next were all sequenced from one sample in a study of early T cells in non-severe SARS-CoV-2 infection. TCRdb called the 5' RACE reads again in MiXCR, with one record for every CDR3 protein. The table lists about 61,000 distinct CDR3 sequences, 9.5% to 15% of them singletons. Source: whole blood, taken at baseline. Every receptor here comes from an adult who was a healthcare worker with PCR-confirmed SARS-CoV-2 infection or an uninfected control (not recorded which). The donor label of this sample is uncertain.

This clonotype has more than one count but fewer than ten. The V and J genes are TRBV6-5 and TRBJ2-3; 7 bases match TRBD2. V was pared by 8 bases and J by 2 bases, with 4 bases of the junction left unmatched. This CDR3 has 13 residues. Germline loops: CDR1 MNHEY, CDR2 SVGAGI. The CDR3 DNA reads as TGTGCCAGCTACACTAGCGCCACAGATACGCAGTATTTT. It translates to CASYTSATDTQYF.

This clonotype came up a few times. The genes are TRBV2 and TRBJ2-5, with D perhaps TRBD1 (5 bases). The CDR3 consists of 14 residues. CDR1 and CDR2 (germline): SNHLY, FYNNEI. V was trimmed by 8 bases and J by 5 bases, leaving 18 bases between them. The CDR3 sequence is CASVRQGLEETQYF. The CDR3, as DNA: TGTGCCAGCGTCCGGCAGGGCCTGGAGGAGACCCAGTACTTC. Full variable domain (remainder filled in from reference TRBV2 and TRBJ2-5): EPEVTQTPSHQVTQMGQEVILRCVPISNHLYFYWYRQILGQKVEFLVSFYNNEISEKSEIFDDQFSVERPDGSNFTLKIRSTKLEDSAMYFCASVRQGLEETQYFGPGTRLLVL.

The CDR3 protein is CASSLGTQETQYF. Here the CDR3 DNA reads TGTGCCAGCAGCTTAGGTACCCAAGAGACCCAGTACTTC. J is TRBJ2-5 and V is TRBV7-6; D call uncertain. Germline V gene data show CDR1 as SGHVS and CDR2 as FNYEAQ. The CDR3 has 13 residues. V was pared by 1 base and J by 1 base, with 4 bases between.

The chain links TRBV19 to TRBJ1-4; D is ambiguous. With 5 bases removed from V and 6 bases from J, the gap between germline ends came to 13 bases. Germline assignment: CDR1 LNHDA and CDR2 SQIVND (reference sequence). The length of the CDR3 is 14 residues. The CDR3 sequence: CASSLANSDEKLFF. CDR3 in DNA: TGTGCCAGTAGTTTGGCAAATTCGGATGAAAAACTGTTTTTT.

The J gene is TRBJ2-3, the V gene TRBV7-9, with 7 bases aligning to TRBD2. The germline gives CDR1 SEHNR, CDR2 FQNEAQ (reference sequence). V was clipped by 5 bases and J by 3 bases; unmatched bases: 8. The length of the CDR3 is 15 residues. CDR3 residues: CASSTGGAETDTQYF. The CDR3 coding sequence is TGTGCCAGCAGCACGGGGGGAGCCGAGACAGATACGCAGTATTTT.

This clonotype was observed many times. The CDR3 DNA follows: TGTGCCAGCAGTGGTAGCGGGGGGACGCAAGAGACCCAGTACTTC. It translates to CASSGSGGTQETQYF. V usage is TRBV7-9 and J usage is TRBJ2-5, with 10 bases identical to TRBD2. Looked up from germline, CDR1 is SEHNR and CDR2 is FQNEAQ (reference sequence). Unmatched junction bases numbered 6, after V lost 6 bases and J lost 2 bases. This CDR3 contains 15 residues.

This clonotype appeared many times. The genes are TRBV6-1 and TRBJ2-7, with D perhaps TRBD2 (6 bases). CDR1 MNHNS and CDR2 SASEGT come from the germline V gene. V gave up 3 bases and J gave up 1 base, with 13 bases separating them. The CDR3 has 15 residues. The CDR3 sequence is CASSDLGRGSYEQYV. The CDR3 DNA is TGTGCCAGCAGTGATCTCGGGCGGGGATCCTACGAGCAGTACGTC.

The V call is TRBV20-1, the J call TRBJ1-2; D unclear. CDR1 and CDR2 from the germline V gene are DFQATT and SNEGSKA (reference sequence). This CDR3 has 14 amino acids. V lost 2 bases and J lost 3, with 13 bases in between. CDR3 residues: CSARKGLADYGYTF. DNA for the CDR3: TGCAGTGCTAGAAAAGGGTTAGCGGACTATGGCTACACCTTC.

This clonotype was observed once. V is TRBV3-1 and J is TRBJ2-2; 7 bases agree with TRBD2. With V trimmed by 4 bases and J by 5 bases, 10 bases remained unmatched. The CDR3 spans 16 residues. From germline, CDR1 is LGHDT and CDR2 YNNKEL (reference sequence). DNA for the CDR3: TGTGCCAGCAGCCTACTCGGGAGGCAGGTGACCGGGGAGCTGTTTTTT. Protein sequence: CASSLLGRQVTGELFF.

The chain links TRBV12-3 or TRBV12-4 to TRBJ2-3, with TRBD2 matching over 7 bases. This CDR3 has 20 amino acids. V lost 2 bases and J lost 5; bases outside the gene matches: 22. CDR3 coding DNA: TGTGCCAGCAGTTTAAATCGTCGGGGGGTCGTAGTCGGCCGGAAAGATACGCAGTATTTT. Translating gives CASSLNRRGVVVGRKDTQYF.

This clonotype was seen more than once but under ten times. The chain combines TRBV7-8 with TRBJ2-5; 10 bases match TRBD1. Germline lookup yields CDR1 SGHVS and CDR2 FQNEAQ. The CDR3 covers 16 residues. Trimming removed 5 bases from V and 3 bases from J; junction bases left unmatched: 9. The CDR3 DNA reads TGTGCCAGCAGCCCTCGAACCGGGACAGGGGAAGAGACCCAGTACTTC. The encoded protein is CASSPRTGTGEETQYF.

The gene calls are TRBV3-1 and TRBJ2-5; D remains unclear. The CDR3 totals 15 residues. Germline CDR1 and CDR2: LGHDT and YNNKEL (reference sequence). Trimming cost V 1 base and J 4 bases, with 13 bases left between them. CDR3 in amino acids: CASSQGIVQRETQYF. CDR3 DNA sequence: TGTGCCAGCAGCCAAGGGATAGTCCAGAGAGAGACCCAGTACTTC.

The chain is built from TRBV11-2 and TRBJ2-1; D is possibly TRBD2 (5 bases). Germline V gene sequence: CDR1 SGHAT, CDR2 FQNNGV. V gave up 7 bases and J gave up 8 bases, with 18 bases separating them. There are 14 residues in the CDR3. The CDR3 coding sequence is TGTGCCAGCACCGTAGCGAGAGAGGTTGATGAGCAGTTCTTC. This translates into CASTVAREVDEQFF. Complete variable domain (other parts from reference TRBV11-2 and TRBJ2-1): EAGVAQSPRYKIIEKRQSVAFWCNPISGHATLYWYQQILGQGPKLLIQFQNNGVVDDSQLPKDRFSAERLKGVDSTLKIQPAKLEDSAVYLCASTVAREVDEQFFGPGTRLTVL.

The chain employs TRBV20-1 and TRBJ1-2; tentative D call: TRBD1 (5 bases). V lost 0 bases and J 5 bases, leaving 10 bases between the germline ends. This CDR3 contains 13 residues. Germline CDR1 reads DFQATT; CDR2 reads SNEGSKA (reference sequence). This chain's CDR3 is CSARDRQKYGYTF. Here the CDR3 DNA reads TGCAGTGCTAGAGATCGACAGAAGTATGGCTACACCTTC.

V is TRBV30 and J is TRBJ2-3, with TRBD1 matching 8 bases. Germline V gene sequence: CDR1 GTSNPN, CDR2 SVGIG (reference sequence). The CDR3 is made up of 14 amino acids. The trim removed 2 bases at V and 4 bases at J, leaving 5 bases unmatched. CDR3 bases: TGTGCCTGGAGTCTTGGACAGGGCCCAGATACGCAGTATTTT. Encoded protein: CAWSLGQGPDTQYF. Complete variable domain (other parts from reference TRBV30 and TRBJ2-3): SQTIHQWPATLVQPVGSPLSLECTVEGTSNPNLYWYRQAAGRGLQLLFYSVGIGQISSEVPQNLSASRPQDRQFILSSKKLLLSDSGFYLCAWSLGQGPDTQYFGPGTRLTVL.

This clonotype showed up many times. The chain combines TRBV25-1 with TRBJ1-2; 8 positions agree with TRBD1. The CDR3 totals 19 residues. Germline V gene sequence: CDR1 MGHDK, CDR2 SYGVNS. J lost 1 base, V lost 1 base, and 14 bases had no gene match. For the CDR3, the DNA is TGTGCCAGCAGTGAATCAAGGGGCAGGGGGCGGATAATTAACTATGGCTACACCTTC. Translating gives CASSESRGRGRIINYGYTF.

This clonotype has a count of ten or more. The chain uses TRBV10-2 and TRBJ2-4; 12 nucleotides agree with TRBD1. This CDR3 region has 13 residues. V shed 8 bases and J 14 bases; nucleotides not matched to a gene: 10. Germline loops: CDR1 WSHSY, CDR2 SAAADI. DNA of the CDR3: TGCGCCAGCGGACCCCAGGGACAGGGGGCCGAGTACTTC. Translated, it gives CASGPQGQGAEYF.

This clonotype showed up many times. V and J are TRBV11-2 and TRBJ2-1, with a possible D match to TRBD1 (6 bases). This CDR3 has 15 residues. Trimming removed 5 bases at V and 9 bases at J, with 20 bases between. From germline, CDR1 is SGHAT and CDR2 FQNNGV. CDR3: CASSLSPQGTGEQFF. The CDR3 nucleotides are TGTGCCAGCAGCCTATCCCCACAGGGTACCGGTGAGCAGTTCTTC.

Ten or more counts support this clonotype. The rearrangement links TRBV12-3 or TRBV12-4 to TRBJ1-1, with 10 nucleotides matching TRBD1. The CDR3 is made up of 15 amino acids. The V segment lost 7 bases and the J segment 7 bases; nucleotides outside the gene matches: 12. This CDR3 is CASTITGQGKNEAFF. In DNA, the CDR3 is TGTGCCAGCACCATCACGGGACAGGGGAAGAATGAAGCTTTCTTT.

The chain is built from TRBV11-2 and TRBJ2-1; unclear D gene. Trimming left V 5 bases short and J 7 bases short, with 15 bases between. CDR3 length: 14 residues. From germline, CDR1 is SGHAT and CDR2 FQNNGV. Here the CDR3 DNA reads TGTGCCAGCAGCCCCCAGACGAGTGGGAATGAGCAGTTCTTC. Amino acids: CASSPQTSGNEQFF. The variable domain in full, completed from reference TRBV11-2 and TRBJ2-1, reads EAGVAQSPRYKIIEKRQSVAFWCNPISGHATLYWYQQILGQGPKLLIQFQNNGVVDDSQLPKDRFSAERLKGVDSTLKIQPAKLEDSAVYLCASSPQTSGNEQFFGPGTRLTVL.

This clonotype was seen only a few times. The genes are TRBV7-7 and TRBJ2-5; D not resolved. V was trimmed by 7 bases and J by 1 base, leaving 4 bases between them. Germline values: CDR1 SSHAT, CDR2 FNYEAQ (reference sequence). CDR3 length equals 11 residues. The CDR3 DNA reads TGTGCCAGCATAGGCCAAGAGACCCAGTACTTC. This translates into CASIGQETQYF.

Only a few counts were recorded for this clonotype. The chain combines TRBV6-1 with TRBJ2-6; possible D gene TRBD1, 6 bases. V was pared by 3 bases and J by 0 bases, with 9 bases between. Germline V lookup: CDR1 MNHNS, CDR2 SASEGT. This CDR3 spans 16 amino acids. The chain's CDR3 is CASSEWGRSGANVLTF. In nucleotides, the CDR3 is TGTGCCAGCAGTGAGTGGGGGCGCTCTGGGGCCAACGTCCTGACTTTC.

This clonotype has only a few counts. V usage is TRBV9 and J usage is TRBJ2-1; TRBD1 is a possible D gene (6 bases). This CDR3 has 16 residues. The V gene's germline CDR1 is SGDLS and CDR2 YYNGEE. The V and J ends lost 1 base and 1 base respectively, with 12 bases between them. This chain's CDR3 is CASSVTTQGSYNEQFF. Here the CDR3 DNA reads TGTGCCAGCAGCGTAACCACTCAGGGGTCCTACAATGAGCAGTTCTTC.

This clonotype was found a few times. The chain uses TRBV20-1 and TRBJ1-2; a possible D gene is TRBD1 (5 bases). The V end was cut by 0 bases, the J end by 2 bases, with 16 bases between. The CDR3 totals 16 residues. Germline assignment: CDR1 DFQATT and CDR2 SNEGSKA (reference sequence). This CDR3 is CSARDGTMGPNYGYTF. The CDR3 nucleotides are TGCAGTGCTAGAGATGGGACTATGGGGCCAAACTATGGCTACACCTTC.

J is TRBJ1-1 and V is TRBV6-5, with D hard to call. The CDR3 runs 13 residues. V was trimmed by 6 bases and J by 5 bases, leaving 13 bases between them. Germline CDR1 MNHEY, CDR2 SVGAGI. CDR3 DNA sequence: TGTGCCAGCAGACAAACACGGGGTACTGAAGCTTTCTTT. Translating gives CASRQTRGTEAFF.

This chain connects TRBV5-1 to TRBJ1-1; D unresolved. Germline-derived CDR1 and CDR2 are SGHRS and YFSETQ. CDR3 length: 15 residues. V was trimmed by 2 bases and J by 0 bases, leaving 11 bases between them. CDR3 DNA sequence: TGCGCCAGCAGCTTAAGAGGACCCATGAACACTGAAGCTTTCTTT. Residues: CASSLRGPMNTEAFF. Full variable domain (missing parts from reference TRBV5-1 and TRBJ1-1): KAGVTQTPRYLIKTRGQQVTLSCSPISGHRSVSWYQQTPGQGLQFLFEYFSETQRNKGNFPGRFSGRQFSNSRSEMNVSTLELGDSALYLCASSLRGPMNTEAFFGQGTRLTVV.

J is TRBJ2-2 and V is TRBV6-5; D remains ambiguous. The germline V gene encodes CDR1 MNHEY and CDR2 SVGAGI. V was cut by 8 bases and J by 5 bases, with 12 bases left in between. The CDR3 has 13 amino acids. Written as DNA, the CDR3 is TGTGCCAGCCCGGGCGCAACGACCGGGGAGCTGTTTTTT. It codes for CASPGATTGELFF.

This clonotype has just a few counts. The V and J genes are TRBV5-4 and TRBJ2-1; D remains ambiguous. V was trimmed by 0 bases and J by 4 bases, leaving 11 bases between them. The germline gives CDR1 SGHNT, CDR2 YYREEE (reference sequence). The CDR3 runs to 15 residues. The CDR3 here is CASSLDPGVYNEQFF. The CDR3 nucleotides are TGTGCCAGCAGCTTGGATCCGGGCGTTTACAATGAGCAGTTCTTC.

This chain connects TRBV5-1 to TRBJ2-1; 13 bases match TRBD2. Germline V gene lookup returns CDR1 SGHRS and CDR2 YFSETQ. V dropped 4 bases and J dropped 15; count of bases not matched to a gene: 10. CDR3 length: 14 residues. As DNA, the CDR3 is TGCGCCAGCAGCCCCGGGACTAGCGGGGCGGAAGGGTTCTTC. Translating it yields CASSPGTSGAEGFF.

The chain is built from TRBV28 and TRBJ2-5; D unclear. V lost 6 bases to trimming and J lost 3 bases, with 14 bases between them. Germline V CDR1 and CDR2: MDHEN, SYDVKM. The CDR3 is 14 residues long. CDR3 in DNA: TGTGCCAGCAGCCGCGGATGGCCCGAAGAGACCCAGTACTTC. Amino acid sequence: CASSRGWPEETQYF.

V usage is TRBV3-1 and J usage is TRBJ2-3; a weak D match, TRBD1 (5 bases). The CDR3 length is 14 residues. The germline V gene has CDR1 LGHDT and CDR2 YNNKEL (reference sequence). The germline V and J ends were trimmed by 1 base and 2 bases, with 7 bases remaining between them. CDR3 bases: TGTGCCAGCAGCCAAGGGGGCTTCACAGATACGCAGTATTTT. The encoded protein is CASSQGGFTDTQYF.

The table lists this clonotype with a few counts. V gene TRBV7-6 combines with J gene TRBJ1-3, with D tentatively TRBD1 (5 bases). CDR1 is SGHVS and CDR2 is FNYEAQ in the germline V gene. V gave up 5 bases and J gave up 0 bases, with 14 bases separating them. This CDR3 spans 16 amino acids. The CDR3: CASSQVGRDSGNTIYF. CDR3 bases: TGTGCCAGCAGCCAAGTAGGCAGGGACTCTGGAAACACCATATATTTT.